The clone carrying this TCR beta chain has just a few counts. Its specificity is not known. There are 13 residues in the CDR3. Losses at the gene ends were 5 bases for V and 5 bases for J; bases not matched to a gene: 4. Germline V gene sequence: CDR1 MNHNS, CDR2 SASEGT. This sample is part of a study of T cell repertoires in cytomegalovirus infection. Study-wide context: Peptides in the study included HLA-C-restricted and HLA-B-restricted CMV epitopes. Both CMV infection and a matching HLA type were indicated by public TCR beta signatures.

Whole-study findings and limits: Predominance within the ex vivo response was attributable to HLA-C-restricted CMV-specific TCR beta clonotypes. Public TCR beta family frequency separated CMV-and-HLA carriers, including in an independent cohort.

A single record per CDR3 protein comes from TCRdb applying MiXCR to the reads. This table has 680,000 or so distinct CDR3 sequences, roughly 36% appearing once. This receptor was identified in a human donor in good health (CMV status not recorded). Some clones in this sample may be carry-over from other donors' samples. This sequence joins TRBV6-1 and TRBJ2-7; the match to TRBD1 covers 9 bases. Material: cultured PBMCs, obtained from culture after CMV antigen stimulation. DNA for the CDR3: TGTGCCAGCAGTCGTACAGGGGGCAACGAGCAGTACTTC. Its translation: CASSRTGGNEQYF.